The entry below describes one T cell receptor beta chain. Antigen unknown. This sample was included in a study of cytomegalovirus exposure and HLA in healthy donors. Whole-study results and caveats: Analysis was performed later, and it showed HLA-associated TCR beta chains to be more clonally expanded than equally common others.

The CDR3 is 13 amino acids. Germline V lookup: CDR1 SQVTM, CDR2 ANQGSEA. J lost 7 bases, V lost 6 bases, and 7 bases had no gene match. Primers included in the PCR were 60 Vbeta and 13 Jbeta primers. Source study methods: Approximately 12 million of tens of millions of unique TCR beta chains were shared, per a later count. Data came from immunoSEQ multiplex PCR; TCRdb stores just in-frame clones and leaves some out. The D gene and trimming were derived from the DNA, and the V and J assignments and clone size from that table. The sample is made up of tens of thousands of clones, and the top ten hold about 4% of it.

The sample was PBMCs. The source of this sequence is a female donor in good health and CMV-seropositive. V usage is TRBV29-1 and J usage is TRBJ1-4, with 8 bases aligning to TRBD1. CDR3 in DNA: TGCAGCGTCGCAGGGACAGGTGGTGAAAAACTGTTTTTT. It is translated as CSVAGTGGEKLFF. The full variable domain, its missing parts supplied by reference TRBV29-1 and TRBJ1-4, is SAVISQKPSRDICQRGTSLTIQCQVDSQVTMMFWYRQQPGQSLTLIATANQGSEATYESGFVIDKFPISRPNLTFSTLTVSNMSPEDSSIYLCSVAGTGGEKLFFGSGTQLSVL.